This TCR beta chain was identified during a study of naive and memory T cell subsets. CD4 T cells were positively selected, then CD8 T cells from the CD4-negative fraction. CDR1 and CDR2 (germline): LGHNA, YNFKEQ. This CDR3 comprises 16 residues. Trimming cost V 1 base and J 2 bases; bases outside gene matches: 1. An equimolar mix of two oligonucleotides served as the beta constant-region primer for TRBC1 and TRBC2. Ligation attached a single-stranded oligonucleotide with a 12-nucleotide UMI and the SP2 primer to the cDNA 3' end. TCRdb fed the UMI-ligation and nested PCR reads into MiXCR, producing one record per CDR3 protein. This sample has 140,000 to 150,000 distinct CDR3 sequences; around 15% occur once, and the top ten carry approximately 0.13%. Points from the study as a whole: Gini index rose across naive, CM, EM and EMRA in CD4 and CD8. Naive and memory repertoire findings lacked a ground truth for validation.

Of note for this clonotype: As yet, its antigen is unknown.

This receptor was taken from a human donor in good health. The J gene is TRBJ2-1, the V gene TRBV4-2, with TRBD1 matching over 11 bases. The sample taken for sequencing was naive CD4+ T cells from blood. The CDR3 sequence is CASSQAGQGAYNEQFF. CDR3 nucleotides: TGTGCCAGCAGCCAAGCGGGACAGGGGGCCTACAATGAGCAGTTCTTC.